This T cell receptor beta chain emerged from a study of memory CD4+ T cells and cytomegalovirus serostatus. The sort gate was single viable CD3+CD4+CD8-CD45RO+ cells for memory CD4+ T cells. The germline V and J ends were trimmed by 4 bases and 10 bases, with 17 bases remaining between them. CDR1 is LNHDA, CDR2 SQIVND, per germline (reference sequence). CDR3 size: 15 residues. The repertoire was sequenced with immunoSEQ multiplex PCR; TCRdb's copy has only in-frame clones and lacks some. The data hold tens of thousands of clones, with around 80% observed a single time. The sequence came from an adult in good health and CMV-seronegative. Specimen: memory CD4+ T cells from blood. The chain carries TRBV19 and TRBJ1-6; TRBD1 might be the D (6 bases). CDR3: CASSTEGGTESPLHF. In DNA form, the CDR3 reads TGTGCCAGTAGTACTGAGGGGGGCACAGAATCACCCCTCCACTTT. Combining the CDR3 with reference TRBV19 and TRBJ1-6 gives the whole variable domain DGGITQSPKYLFRKEGQNVTLSCEQNLNHDAMYWYRQDPGQGLRLIYYSQIVNDFQKGDIAEGYSVSREKKESFPLTVTSAQKNPTAFYLCASSTEGGTESPLHFGNGTRLTVT.